This T cell receptor beta chain is drawn from a study of human T cells and chemical hapten exposure. The CDR3 is made up of 16 amino acids. Germline CDR1 DFQATT, CDR2 SNEGSKA (reference sequence). V lost 3 bases and J lost 4, with 20 bases in between. TCRdb independently ran MiXCR on the RACE reads; one entry per CDR3 protein. The repertoire consists of roughly 40,000 distinct CDR3 sequences, with 9.5% to 15% occurring once and the leading ten covering over 5.5%. The time point: pre-sensitization, week 0. Treatment here: therapeutic diphenylcyclopropenone sensitization with weekly scalp DPC. Regarding the study as a whole: Expanded TCR sets contained significantly more large CDR3 similarity clusters than controls.

Turning to this clonotype: Its antigen remains unidentified.

The sample here was whole blood, taken in connection with sensitization to the hapten diphenylcyclopropenone (DPC). The origin of this receptor is a woman in her 30s with alopecia areata. Some clones in this sample may be carry-over from other donors' samples. This chain uses TRBV20-1 with TRBJ2-3; possibly TRBD2 for D (6 bases). The CDR3 coding sequence is TGCAGTGCTAGCCCCGGACTAAAGGGTTCAGCAGATACGCAGTATTTT. This translates into CSASPGLKGSADTQYF.